This T cell receptor (beta chain) was retrieved from a study of T-cell reconstitution after alpha-beta-depleted transplantation in children. Study results and limitations: TCRbeta diversity was high at day 60 in some patients (a result of surviving recipient T cells and thymic progenitors). T-cell counts and diversity were attributed mostly to newly produced T cells one year after transplant. Reports say that about two months after transplant, the alpha-beta T cells came out of several hundred graft clones that had expanded.

About this clonotype itself: The target antigen is unknown.

This CDR3 spans 17 amino acids. Per germline, CDR1 LGHNA and CDR2 YNFKEQ. The V gene lost 1 base and the J gene lost 1 base, with 13 bases spanning the gap. During its preparation, the TCRbeta library received unique molecular identifiers. In TCRdb, the PCR reads were re-called with MiXCR into one record per CDR3 protein. The sample has hundreds of thousands of distinct CDR3 sequences, around 15% seen once; the top ten hold 25% to 35%. This specimen was PBMCs, mostly from graft donor cells, taken 360 days after TCRalphabeta/CD19-depleted stem cell transplant. The chain is built from TRBV4-2 and TRBJ2-2; possibly TRBD1 for D (7 bases). The TCR comes from a boy younger than two who had a stem cell transplant for Wiskott-Aldrich syndrome, so the T cells may come from the graft donor. The CDR3 region is CASSQVGGGRNTGELFF. CDR3 DNA sequence: TGTGCCAGCAGCCAAGTAGGAGGGGGCCGGAACACCGGGGAGCTGTTTTTT.